The 31 T cell receptor beta chains given below trace back to one sample, sequenced in a study of blood T cell repertoires in COVID-19. The repertoire was sequenced with immunoSEQ multiplex PCR; TCRdb's copy has only in-frame clones and lacks some. The data hold roughly 97,000 clones, with 75% to 95% observed a single time. Sequencing was done on a sample of peripheral blood. The receptors here all came from a man between 60 and 75 years old with acute or convalescent COVID-19.

The rearrangement links TRBV27 to TRBJ1-5; D is undetermined. Looked up from germline, CDR1 is MNHEY and CDR2 is SMNVEV (reference sequence). Trimming removed 5 bases from V and 3 bases from J, with 8 bases in between. The CDR3 is 13 residues long. CDR3 residues: CASSEGVNQPQHF. The DNA of the CDR3 is TGTGCCAGCAGTGAGGGAGTCAATCAGCCCCAGCATTTT.

This clone has only one observation. The V and J genes are TRBV6-5 and TRBJ2-2; TRBD1 agrees at 11 bases. The CDR3 runs 15 residues. Germline CDR1 MNHEY, CDR2 SVGAGI. J was trimmed by 5 bases and V by 10 bases; bases with no gene match: 9. CDR3 nucleotides: TGTGCCACCCGGCCCGGGACAGGGGGTACCGGGGAGCTGTTTTTT. This sequence encodes CATRPGTGGTGELFF.

This clone was recorded a few times. The chain joins TRBV5-1 to TRBJ1-6, with 11 positions matching TRBD1. Germline CDR1 SGHRS, CDR2 YFSETQ. Trimming cost V 0 bases and J 9 bases; bases outside gene matches: 5. This CDR3 is built from 16 residues. CDR3 sequence reads: CASSLDGQGASSPLHF. The CDR3 nucleotides read TGCGCCAGCAGCTTGGACGGACAGGGGGCGTCTTCACCCCTCCACTTT. The variable domain in full, completed from reference TRBV5-1 and TRBJ1-6, reads KAGVTQTPRYLIKTRGQQVTLSCSPISGHRSVSWYQQTPGQGLQFLFEYFSETQRNKGNFPGRFSGRQFSNSRSEMNVSTLELGDSALYLCASSLDGQGASSPLHFGNGTRLTVT.

The chain has TRBV5-1 and TRBJ1-5, with D unclear. Trimming left V 4 bases short and J 3 bases short, with 14 bases between. The germline V gene has CDR1 SGHRS and CDR2 YFSETQ. The CDR3 is 15 amino acids. The chain's CDR3 is CASSPGGGHNQPQHF. In DNA form, the CDR3 reads TGCGCCAGCAGCCCCGGCGGAGGGCACAATCAGCCCCAGCATTTT. The variable domain in full, completed from reference TRBV5-1 and TRBJ1-5, reads KAGVTQTPRYLIKTRGQQVTLSCSPISGHRSVSWYQQTPGQGLQFLFEYFSETQRNKGNFPGRFSGRQFSNSRSEMNVSTLELGDSALYLCASSPGGGHNQPQHFGDGTRLSIL.

The chain has TRBV5-4 and TRBJ2-3; 11 bases match TRBD2. The CDR3 length is 18 residues. The germline V gene has CDR1 SGHNT and CDR2 YYREEE (reference sequence). V lost 4 bases, J lost 0 bases, and 10 bases stayed unmatched. The CDR3 DNA is TGTGCCAGCAGCATCGCTAGCGGGGGGATTGGTAGCACAGATACGCAGTATTTT. This sequence encodes CASSIASGGIGSTDTQYF.

V usage is TRBV2 and J usage is TRBJ1-5, with D perhaps matching TRBD1 (6 bases). V gave up 6 bases and J gave up 7 bases, with 16 bases separating them. This CDR3 region has 14 residues. Germline CDR1 and CDR2: SNHLY and FYNNEI. The CDR3 nucleotides read TGTGCCAGCAGCCTACGACAGGTAGGGCAGCCCCAGCATTTT. Protein product: CASSLRQVGQPQHF.

The rearrangement uses TRBV7-9 and TRBJ1-4; weak D call: TRBD1 (6 bases). V lost 2 bases and J lost 0, with 10 bases in between. CDR1 is SEHNR and CDR2 is FQNEAQ in the germline V gene (reference sequence). The CDR3 sequence is 16 residues long. The CDR3 region is CASSLRDTPTNEKLFF. The CDR3 nucleotides are TGTGCCAGCAGCTTAAGGGACACCCCAACTAATGAAAAACTGTTTTTT.

The rearrangement links TRBV10-3 to TRBJ1-5, with TRBD1 as a possible D gene (5 bases). V dropped 3 bases and J dropped 4 bases, with 16 bases sitting between them. The CDR3 covers 16 residues. Germline assignment: CDR1 ENHRY and CDR2 SYGVKD. The CDR3 reads CAISESGTGRNQPQHF. The DNA for the CDR3 is TGTGCCATCAGTGAATCCGGGACGGGGAGGAATCAGCCCCAGCATTTT.

The chain joins TRBV10-3 to TRBJ1-1; D gene uncertain. The ends were cut back, 4 bases at V and 0 bases at J, with 15 bases in the middle. Germline assignment: CDR1 ENHRY and CDR2 SYGVKD. This CDR3 has 16 amino acids. CDR3 nucleotides: TGTGCCATCAGTGCCTTCCTGACCGGGATGAACACTGAAGCTTTCTTT. Translating gives CAISAFLTGMNTEAFF.

The V gene is TRBV27, the J gene TRBJ1-5; the D gene is possibly TRBD1 (5 bases). CDR1 is MNHEY, CDR2 SMNVEV, per germline (reference sequence). The CDR3 is 15 residues long. Trimming removed 4 bases from V and 2 bases from J, with 12 bases in between. The CDR3 sequence: CASSSRTSGNQPQHF. CDR3 nucleotides: TGTGCCAGCAGTTCCAGGACATCGGGCAATCAGCCCCAGCATTTT.

The rearrangement joins TRBV7-9 to TRBJ1-2; D remains ambiguous. CDR3 length: 15 residues. Per the germline V gene, CDR1 is SEHNR and CDR2 is FQNEAQ (reference sequence). Trimming took off 3 bases at V and 0 bases at J, with 11 bases between the two ends. As DNA, the CDR3 is TGTGCCAGCAGCTTGGAGGCGAGAGCTAACTATGGCTACACCTTC. This sequence encodes CASSLEARANYGYTF.

The chain recombines TRBV6-5 with TRBJ1-1; TRBD1 is a possible D gene (5 bases). This CDR3 is built from 13 residues. Germline V gene sequence: CDR1 MNHEY, CDR2 SVGAGI. The germline V and J ends were trimmed by 6 bases and 1 base, with 9 bases remaining between them. The CDR3 loop reads CASRGLSNTEAFF. The CDR3 DNA reads as TGTGCCAGCAGGGGACTTTCGAACACTGAAGCTTTCTTT.

The chain is built from TRBV6-5 and TRBJ1-2; no clear D gene. The CDR3 consists of 12 residues. Germline V gene lookup returns CDR1 MNHEY and CDR2 SVGAGI. Trimming took 7 bases from V and 3 from J, leaving 9 bases between them. The CDR3 bases are TGTGCCAGCACCCCTGAGTACTATGGCTACACCTTC. Encoded protein: CASTPEYYGYTF.

This chain connects TRBV5-6 to TRBJ1-4; D is ambiguous. Trimming pared 4 bases from V and 0 bases from J, leaving 10 bases between. CDR3 size: 15 residues. Germline V CDR1 and CDR2: SGHDT, YYEEEE. The DNA for the CDR3 is TGTGCCAGCAGCCTAAGACACACAACTAATGAAAAACTGTTTTTT. This codes for CASSLRHTTNEKLFF.

The chain is built from TRBV3-1 (or the pseudogene TRBV3-2) and TRBJ1-2; D may be TRBD1 (6 bases). With 2 bases removed from V and 10 bases from J, the gap between germline ends came to 17 bases. CDR1 and CDR2 from the germline V gene are LGHDT and YNNKEL (reference sequence). The CDR3 runs to 14 residues. The CDR3 DNA sequence: TGTGCCAGCAGCCAATCCAGGGGCAGGGACGACTACACCTTC. The encoded protein is CASSQSRGRDDYTF.

This rearrangement joins TRBV6-5 to TRBJ1-6; tentative D call: TRBD1 (6 bases). Germline CDR1 is MNHEY and CDR2 is SVGAGI. This CDR3 region has 14 residues. V gave up 10 bases and J gave up 6 bases, with 16 bases separating them. The DNA of the CDR3 is TGTGCCACCCAGGACAGTTACATTAATTCACCCCTCCACTTT. As protein: CATQDSYINSPLHF.

The rearrangement links TRBV11-2 to TRBJ2-5; possibly TRBD2 for D (7 bases). From germline, CDR1 is SGHAT and CDR2 FQNNGV. Trimming took 1 base from V and 5 from J, leaving 20 bases between them. The CDR3 has 17 amino acids. CDR3 nucleotides: TGTGCCAGCAGCTTAGGCCGGGGGGCCGGGTATGGGGAGACCCAGTACTTC. Its translation is CASSLGRGAGYGETQYF.

This chain links TRBV28 with TRBJ2-5; perhaps TRBD1 as D (6 bases). V was clipped by 5 bases and J by 5 bases, with 12 bases between them. CDR1 MDHEN and CDR2 SYDVKM come from the germline V gene. This CDR3 is built from 13 residues. In DNA, the CDR3 is TGTGCCAGCAGTCCCCATGGGGGCGAGACCCAGTACTTC. Translating it yields CASSPHGGETQYF.

The chain employs TRBV9 and TRBJ1-2; the D gene is possibly TRBD1 (5 bases). Trimming cost V 2 bases and J 4 bases, with 21 bases left between them. CDR3 length: 17 residues. Germline CDR1 is SGDLS and CDR2 is YYNGEE. The CDR3 protein is CASSVGQVGPSGYGYTF. The CDR3, as DNA: TGTGCCAGCAGCGTTGGGCAAGTGGGGCCATCGGGCTATGGCTACACCTTC.

This chain joins TRBV14 and TRBJ1-2, with 7 positions matching TRBD1. The CDR3 length is 14 residues. V was clipped by 0 bases and J by 7 bases; unmatched bases: 5. Germline V CDR1 and CDR2: SGHDN, FVKESK. CDR3 sequence (DNA): TGTGCCAGCAGCCAAGATAGGAGGGGGCTTGGCTACACCTTC. Its translation is CASSQDRRGLGYTF.

The chain carries TRBV7-8 and TRBJ2-5; D might be TRBD2 (6 bases). This CDR3 spans 14 amino acids. Per the germline V gene, CDR1 is SGHVS and CDR2 is FQNEAQ. Trimming cost V 5 bases and J 2 bases, with 12 bases left between them. Written as DNA, the CDR3 is TGTGCCAGCAGCCTGCGGGGCACTCAAGAGACCCAGTACTTC. As protein: CASSLRGTQETQYF.

The rearrangement uses TRBV27 and TRBJ2-3, with 9 bases aligning to TRBD1. The germline V gene encodes CDR1 MNHEY and CDR2 SMNVEV (reference sequence). The CDR3 is made up of 16 amino acids. The V and J ends lost 5 bases and 5 bases, in that order; junction bases with no gene match: 11. The CDR3 protein is CASSLRQGDGRDTQYF. The CDR3 bases are TGTGCCAGCAGTCTACGACAGGGGGATGGAAGAGATACGCAGTATTTT.

The chain joins TRBV18 to TRBJ1-5; weak D call: TRBD1 (5 bases). The CDR3 covers 14 residues. V was cut by 4 bases and J by 6 bases, with 13 bases left in between. CDR1 and CDR2 (germline): KGHSH, LQKENI. The CDR3 protein is CASSRDQGGQPQHF. The DNA of the CDR3 is TGTGCCAGCTCACGAGACCAGGGCGGTCAGCCCCAGCATTTT.

The chain links TRBV6-5 to TRBJ2-1; D is possibly TRBD1 (5 bases). The germline V gene encodes CDR1 MNHEY and CDR2 SVGAGI. Trimming stripped 1 base from V and 7 bases from J, with 8 bases between. The CDR3 loop spans 13 amino acids. In DNA form, the CDR3 reads TGTGCCAGCAGTTACTGGGCAGGGAATGAGCAGTTCTTC. Translated: CASSYWAGNEQFF.

This chain connects TRBV5-1 to TRBJ1-3; TRBD1 matches 7 bases. The CDR3 loop spans 14 amino acids. Unmatched junction bases numbered 5, after V lost 4 bases and J lost 4 bases. CDR1 and CDR2 from the germline V gene are SGHRS and YFSETQ. This CDR3 is CASSAGTEGNTIYF. CDR3 DNA: TGCGCCAGCAGCGCGGGGACAGAGGGAAACACCATATATTTT.

This chain uses TRBV30 with TRBJ1-1; no clear D gene. V was pared by 0 bases and J by 11 bases, with 10 bases between. CDR3 length equals 11 residues. From germline, CDR1 is GTSNPN and CDR2 SVGIG (reference sequence). The CDR3 loop reads CAWSVGLWAFF. In nucleotides, the CDR3 is TGTGCCTGGAGTGTCGGACTGTGGGCTTTCTTT. Together with reference TRBV30 and TRBJ1-1, the CDR3 gives the full variable domain: SQTIHQWPATLVQPVGSPLSLECTVEGTSNPNLYWYRQAAGRGLQLLFYSVGIGQISSEVPQNLSASRPQDRQFILSSKKLLLSDSGFYLCAWSVGLWAFFGQGTRLTVV.

The rearrangement joins TRBV5-1 to TRBJ1-2; 7 bases align to TRBD1. Germline CDR1 is SGHRS and CDR2 is YFSETQ. J gave up 2 bases and V 1 base, and 5 bases lay outside the gene matches. The CDR3 is 15 residues long. As DNA, the CDR3 is TGCGCCAGCAGCTTGAGTTCAGGGGGAAACTATGGCTACACCTTC. Its translation is CASSLSSGGNYGYTF.

The chain carries TRBV27 and TRBJ1-2; 7 bases align to TRBD1. V lost 6 bases to trimming and J lost 2 bases; unmatched junction nucleotides: 15. Germline values: CDR1 MNHEY, CDR2 SMNVEV (reference sequence). CDR3 length: 17 amino acids. The CDR3 nucleotides read TGTGCCAGCAGAGTTTATTCTCATGGACAGGAAAACTATGGCTACACCTTC. Translation: CASRVYSHGQENYGYTF.

In regard to this clone: Germline and junction disagree at one end, which may indicate a read error. The chain links TRBV6-1 to TRBJ1-2; 7 bases line up with TRBD1. The CDR3 consists of 15 residues. Germline lookup yields CDR1 MNHNS and CDR2 SASEGT. In DNA, the CDR3 is TGTGCCAGCAATGAAGGGGGCCAAACACAATATGGCTACACCTTC. Translated: CASNEGGQTQYGYTF.

CDR3 bases: TGTGCCAGCAGTGACTGGGCCTTGAACACTGAAGCTTTCTTT. This sequence encodes CASSDWALNTEAFF. The V call is TRBV2, the J call TRBJ1-1; D is unclear. There are 14 residues in the CDR3. Germline-derived CDR1 and CDR2 are SNHLY and FYNNEI. The V and J ends lost 3 bases and 0 bases respectively, with 8 bases between them.

The chain uses TRBV7-2 and TRBJ1-1; TRBD1 agrees at 8 bases. Trimming cost V 5 bases and J 5 bases; bases outside gene matches: 7. This CDR3 comprises 14 residues. Germline loops: CDR1 SGHTA, CDR2 FQGNSA. The CDR3 here is CASSRGQGETEAFF. CDR3 coding DNA: TGTGCCAGCAGCCGTGGACAGGGAGAAACTGAAGCTTTCTTT.